The 6 T cell receptor beta chains given below trace back to one sample, sequenced in a study of blood T cell repertoires in COVID-19. TCRdb keeps only in-frame clones here, not all; method: immunoSEQ multiplex PCR. Counted here are about 220,000 clones, 80% to 85% occurring once; the ten biggest clones make up over 2.5%. The specimen sequenced was peripheral blood. The receptors shown here come from a woman between 25 and 40 years old who had recovered from COVID-19.

This clone was seen a single time. This sequence joins TRBV28 and TRBJ1-1; D not certain. Per germline, CDR1 MDHEN and CDR2 SYDVKM. V was trimmed by 5 bases and J by 2 bases, leaving 12 bases between them. The CDR3 has 14 amino acids. This chain's CDR3 is CASSEYSKNTEAFF. The CDR3 DNA reads as TGTGCCAGCAGTGAGTACAGTAAAAACACTGAAGCTTTCTTT.

This chain connects TRBV4-1 to TRBJ2-1; 12 nucleotides agree with TRBD1. This CDR3 has 18 residues. The germline CDR1 and CDR2 sequences are MGHRA and YSYEKL. The junction had 9 bases not matched to a gene; V was cut back by 1 base and J by 5 bases. The CDR3: CASSQGRPGQGANNEQFF. DNA for the CDR3: TGCGCCAGCAGCCAAGGCCGCCCGGGACAGGGGGCCAACAATGAGCAGTTCTTC.

This clone was seen a few times. The CDR3 DNA follows: TGTGCCAGCAGCTTAGATCCAGGCCGCTACGAGCAGTACTTC. Its translation is CASSLDPGRYEQYF. The gene calls are TRBV7-2 and TRBJ2-7; D is undetermined. Germline CDR1 reads SGHTA; CDR2 reads FQGNSA. The CDR3 runs 14 residues. The V gene lost 1 base and the J gene lost 3 bases, with 10 bases spanning the gap.

The V gene is TRBV28, the J gene TRBJ1-5; TRBD1 matches 8 bases. CDR3 size: 14 residues. Germline trimming cut 6 bases from V and 5 bases from J; bases unmatched to any gene: 6. Per germline, CDR1 MDHEN and CDR2 SYDVKM. The DNA of the CDR3 is TGTGCCAGCAGCCAGGGGGCGCCGGATCAGCCCCAGCATTTT. Its translation is CASSQGAPDQPQHF. Full variable domain (rest looked up from reference TRBV28 and TRBJ1-5): DVKVTQSSRYLVKRTGEKVFLECVQDMDHENMFWYRQDPGLGLRLIYFSYDVKMKEKGDIPEGYSVSREKKERFSLILESASTNQTSMYLCASSQGAPDQPQHFGDGTRLSIL.

This chain uses TRBV5-1 with TRBJ2-5, with a tentative D call TRBD1 (6 bases). Deletions cut 0 bases from V and 5 bases from J, with 11 bases between. Germline CDR1 is SGHRS and CDR2 is YFSETQ. CDR3 length: 14 residues. CDR3 protein: CASSLGRTAETQYF. As DNA, the CDR3 is TGCGCCAGCAGCTTGGGGAGGACAGCCGAGACCCAGTACTTC.

CDR3 residues: CASSLSAGGYTDTQYF. The CDR3 bases are TGCGCCAGCAGCTTGTCGGCGGGAGGCTACACAGATACGCAGTATTTT. The chain couples TRBV5-1 to TRBJ2-3; 8 nucleotides agree with TRBD2. The V gene end was trimmed by 1 base and the J gene end by 2 bases; junction bases not matched to a gene: 6. This CDR3 comprises 16 residues. Germline CDR1 reads SGHRS; CDR2 reads YFSETQ. The whole variable domain, filled in from reference TRBV5-1 and TRBJ2-3, reads KAGVTQTPRYLIKTRGQQVTLSCSPISGHRSVSWYQQTPGQGLQFLFEYFSETQRNKGNFPGRFSGRQFSNSRSEMNVSTLELGDSALYLCASSLSAGGYTDTQYFGPGTRLTVL.